A single sample gave rise to the 10 T cell receptor beta chains below, sequenced in a study of T cell responses to AZD1222 COVID-19 vaccine. Assay used: immunoSEQ multiplex PCR; TCRdb lists only in-frame clones, some missing. The table records approximately 120,000 clones, approximately 86% of them present only once. The sample consisted of peripheral blood, taken on day 0 of MenACWY control vaccination. These receptors all stem from an adult in good health.

The gene calls are TRBV30 and TRBJ1-6; D not certain. The CDR3 spans 11 residues. Trimming stripped 4 bases from V and 7 bases from J, with 5 bases between. Germline lookup yields CDR1 GTSNPN and CDR2 SVGIG (reference sequence). The DNA for the CDR3 is TGTGCCTGGACAGACAATTCACCCCTCCACTTT. Residues: CAWTDNSPLHF.

This clone was found once. The chain couples TRBV7-2 to TRBJ2-1; perhaps TRBD1 as D (5 bases). CDR1 is SGHTA and CDR2 is FQGNSA in the germline V gene. The CDR3 extends over 15 amino acids. Trimming pared 1 base from V and 3 bases from J, leaving 10 bases between. The DNA of the CDR3 is TGTGCCAGCAGCTTAGGACAGACCAACTACAATGAGCAGTTCTTC. Its translation: CASSLGQTNYNEQFF.

This chain joins TRBV3-1 (or the pseudogene TRBV3-2) and TRBJ2-7, with 10 bases matching TRBD1. Trimming took 8 bases from V and 5 from J; bases not matched to a gene: 3. Germline values: CDR1 LGHDT, CDR2 YNNKEL (reference sequence). CDR3 size: 12 residues. The CDR3 nucleotides read TGTGCCAGCGGGACAGGGGAGGACGAGCAGTACTTC. Translated, it gives CASGTGEDEQYF.

The CDR3 protein is CASSSALQPPEAFF. CDR3 nucleotide sequence: TGTGCCAGCAGTTCCGCCTTGCAACCCCCTGAAGCTTTCTTT. This chain connects TRBV28 to TRBJ1-1; no reliable D call. Germline V lookup: CDR1 MDHEN, CDR2 SYDVKM. With 4 bases removed from V and 6 bases from J, the gap between germline ends came to 15 bases. There are 14 residues in the CDR3.

This clone was picked up a small number of times. J is TRBJ2-7 and V is TRBV9; D might be TRBD1 or TRBD2, each matching 6 bases. Germline assignment: CDR1 SGDLS and CDR2 YYNGEE. Trimming shortened V by 0 bases and J by 7 bases, and 17 bases separated the two germline ends. The CDR3 loop spans 15 amino acids. CDR3 residues: CASSVEGGKKVEQYF. The CDR3 coding sequence is TGTGCCAGCAGCGTAGAAGGGGGGAAGAAAGTGGAGCAGTACTTC.

The CDR3 DNA is TGTGCCAGCAGTCGAGGACAGGGGTGGCCTGAAGCTTTCTTT. Translated: CASSRGQGWPEAFF. The chain uses TRBV6-2 or TRBV6-3 and TRBJ1-1, with 9 bases fitting TRBD1. This CDR3 has 14 residues. The germline V gene encodes CDR1 MNHEY and CDR2 SVGEGT. After removal of 5 bases from V and 6 bases from J, the junction contained 7 bases not matched to a gene.

The rearrangement links TRBV27 to TRBJ1-2; possibly TRBD1 for D (6 bases). The CDR3 has 14 residues. V was shortened by 2 bases and J by 2 bases, with 9 bases between the two germline ends. Germline V CDR1 and CDR2: MNHEY, SMNVEV (reference sequence). CDR3 protein: CASSLRGGNYGYTF. CDR3 DNA sequence: TGTGCCAGCAGTTTAAGGGGGGGCAACTATGGCTACACCTTC.

The chain links TRBV10-3 to TRBJ2-3, with D unclear. CDR3 size: 15 residues. The germline gives CDR1 ENHRY, CDR2 SYGVKD. V gave up 3 bases and J gave up 2 bases, with 12 bases separating them. CDR3 in amino acids: CAISDHIPTTDTQYF. CDR3 in DNA: TGTGCCATCAGTGACCACATACCTACCACAGATACGCAGTATTTT.

The rearrangement links TRBV19 to TRBJ1-4; 7 bases are shared with TRBD1. The CDR3 totals 16 residues. CDR1 is LNHDA and CDR2 is SQIVND in the germline V gene (reference sequence). J lost 6 bases, V lost 4 bases, and 11 bases had no gene match. CDR3 in amino acids: CASSNPTGREDEKLFF. As DNA, the CDR3 is TGTGCCAGTAGTAACCCGACAGGGCGGGAGGATGAAAAACTGTTTTTT.

This chain connects TRBV19 to TRBJ1-1, with 9 nucleotides matching TRBD1. This CDR3 has 15 residues. CDR1 is LNHDA, CDR2 SQIVND, per germline (reference sequence). Germline trimming cut 5 bases from V and 4 bases from J; bases unmatched to any gene: 8. The CDR3 DNA reads as TGTGCCAGTAGTGCGGGGACAGGGTGGGGCACTGAAGCTTTCTTT. Protein product: CASSAGTGWGTEAFF.